This T cell receptor beta chain appears in the sequencing data of a study of PD-1 blockade in classical Hodgkin lymphoma (dated by TCRdb to 2019 to 2021). Looking at the study overall: Nivolumab dosing was 3 mg/kg intravenously every 2 weeks, continuing until either disease progression or unacceptable toxicity. To define a peripheral blood immune signature of response to PD-1 blockade in classical Hodgkin lymphoma, the study combined TCR beta sequencing with CyTOF. Summary of the overall study and its limitations: Newly diagnosed patients were reported to have lower baseline TCR diversity than healthy donors, and relapsed/refractory patients were reported to have lower baseline TCR diversity still. By C4D1, a significant rise was seen in CD4+ TCR diversity but not in CD8+ TCR diversity (p=0.0027 vs p=0.16), and the rise was most apparent among complete responders (p=0.02). The study covered only a single clinical trial cohort, and the causes of the repertoire differences, possibly disease activity or prior therapy, were still not defined. Among trial patients, those achieving complete response had baseline diversity similar to that of newly diagnosed patients, while diversity was significantly lower in partial responders and progressors. Patients starting nivolumab less than 1 year after ASCT had lower diversity and were excluded from later analyses to avoid confounding by immune reconstitution.

Note on this clone: Its antigen remains undetermined. Base qualities were left out, and no much larger clone turns up one base away.

Genomic DNA was isolated using the Qiagen DNeasy kit from unsorted PBMCs as well as from negatively selected CD4+ and CD8+ fractions. TCR beta CDR3 regions were subjected to amplification by immunoSEQ multiplex PCR with primers that anneal to V and J segments. A synthetic immune receptor repertoire was used to minimize amplification bias, and remaining bias was computationally removed after sequencing. From the authors' description of their analysis: Repertoire diversity was quantified as the Shannon entropy index using custom Python scripts. Unsorted, CD4+ and CD8+ repertoires were analyzed separately, except for combined analyses in which CD4+ and CD8+ sequences were merged in silico. Clonal expansion was defined as at least a 2-fold frequency increase after treatment relative to C1D1, with a pseudocount of 0.5 for undetected baseline clones. Singleton clones were defined as clones with 0 or 1 copy at C1D1, and non-singleton clones were defined as clones with 2 or more copies. Clones expanded in unsorted samples were labelled as CD4+, CD8+ or unknown by matching protein sequences in sorted samples from the same patient. Wilcoxon tests on paired samples were used to test changes in diversity from C1D1 to C4D1. TCRdb mirrors the immuneACCESS table, restricted to in-frame sequences. Some clones are absent from its copies; in checked studies, under half trace to an unresolved V gene, and the reason for the others is unknown. Clone size and V and J calls were adopted from that table, with D and trimming inferred from the DNA. For this sample there are tens of thousands of clones; roughly nine tenths appear just once. 14% to 15% of the sample is taken by the ten largest.

Reading the label with the study, this specimen's time point is: cycle 1 day 1 (C1D1), immediately before nivolumab initiation. Every trial patient had relapsed after autologous stem cell transplantation, and cohorts A, B and C differed in prior brentuximab vedotin exposure. The trial cohort included some 53 patients with relapsed/refractory classical Hodgkin lymphoma, and each patient had a best overall response of complete response, partial response or progressive disease. In the multi-cohort phase II CheckMate 205 trial, trial patients received single-agent nivolumab. Best overall response was determined by an independent review committee according to the 2007 International Working Group response criteria. PBMCs from the trial were collected at three points: immediately before nivolumab initiation (C1D1), and during therapy at cycle 2 day 1 and cycle 4 day 1. Peripheral blood was collected in 8 mL Vacutainer Cell Preparation Tubes, from which PBMCs were isolated by centrifugation and then cryopreserved.

Specimen: peripheral blood mononuclear cells (PBMCs), collected at baseline. This sequence originates from a human donor with classical Hodgkin lymphoma.

The CDR3 protein: CASSQEGGNQETQYF. The DNA sequence is given as TGTGCCAGCAGCCAGGAAGGGGGGAACCAAGAGACCCAGTACTTC. The rearrangement combines TRBV11-1 with TRBJ2-5; the D gene is perhaps TRBD1 or TRBD2, each of them matching over 6 bases. V is cut by 5 bases and J by 0 bases, and the space between the germline ends is 13 bases. Inclusive of the bounding cysteine and phenylalanine, the CDR3 is 15 residues long. Only the CDR3 DNA is retained, 45 bases long and in frame from the first base. The germline V gene (reference sequence) gives CDR1 as SGHAT and CDR2 as FQDESV.